The 9 T cell receptor beta chains listed next were all sequenced from one sample in a study of PD-1 blockade in classical Hodgkin lymphoma. Every patient experienced relapse after autologous stem cell transplantation, and brentuximab vedotin exposure varied. Here immunoSEQ multiplex PCR was the method, and the copy in TCRdb shows in-frame clones only, minus some. The table includes approximately 44,000 clones, under 75% detected once. The source was peripheral blood mononuclear cells (PBMCs), collected at baseline. These receptors all come from a human donor with classical Hodgkin lymphoma.

This rearrangement joins TRBV5-6 to TRBJ1-1; D is unresolved. Trimming removed 4 bases from V and 3 bases from J, with 16 bases in between. Germline CDR1 SGHDT, CDR2 YYEEEE. The CDR3 has 15 residues. CDR3 loop: CASSIGMVTDTEAFF. The CDR3 coding sequence is TGTGCCAGCAGCATCGGTATGGTAACGGACACTGAAGCTTTCTTT.

The V gene is TRBV7-2, the J gene TRBJ1-2; 8 positions match TRBD1. V lost 4 bases, J lost 4 bases, and 11 bases stayed unmatched. CDR1 and CDR2 from the germline V gene are SGHTA and FQGNSA. The CDR3 runs to 16 residues. CDR3 amino acids: CASSSSGEDRVYGYTF. CDR3 sequence (DNA): TGTGCCAGCAGCTCCAGCGGGGAGGACAGGGTCTATGGCTACACCTTC.

The chain carries TRBV4-2 and TRBJ1-1; D is uncertain. This CDR3 contains 14 residues. Germline V gene data show CDR1 as LGHNA and CDR2 as YNFKEQ. Trimming took 1 base from V and 0 from J, leaving 6 bases between them. The CDR3 DNA reads TGTGCCAGCAGCCAAGGGGGAATGAACACTGAAGCTTTCTTT. Translated, it gives CASSQGGMNTEAFF.

This rearrangement joins TRBV5-1 to TRBJ2-2, with 7 bases that match TRBD1. Trimming took 4 bases from V and 4 from J; bases not matched to a gene: 4. CDR1 is SGHRS and CDR2 is YFSETQ in the germline V gene. The CDR3 is 14 amino acids. The CDR3 spells CASSLTGFTGELFF. The CDR3 region has the DNA TGCGCCAGCAGCCTGACAGGGTTCACCGGGGAGCTGTTTTTT.

V is TRBV2 and J is TRBJ1-2; tentative D call: TRBD1 (5 bases). The CDR3 has 17 residues. The V gene's germline CDR1 is SNHLY and CDR2 FYNNEI. V was cut by 5 bases and J by 6 bases, with 25 bases left in between. The CDR3 region is CASSQLTGPGRENGYTF. The CDR3 DNA reads as TGTGCCAGCAGTCAACTTACCGGCCCAGGCAGGGAGAATGGCTACACCTTC.

The genes are TRBV6-6 and TRBJ2-2, with unresolved D. Germline V CDR1 and CDR2: MNHNY, SVGAGI (reference sequence). The V end was cut by 0 bases, the J end by 2 bases, with 10 bases between. The CDR3 runs 16 residues. The CDR3 sequence: CASSYSGNYNTGELFF. The CDR3 nucleotides are TGTGCCAGCAGTTACTCGGGGAACTATAACACCGGGGAGCTGTTTTTT.

This clone is deemed medium-sized (0.01 to 0.1%). This rearrangement joins TRBV6-5 to TRBJ2-7, with D maybe TRBD1 (5 bases). Germline CDR1 is MNHEY and CDR2 is SVGAGI. This CDR3 region has 15 residues. Trimming left V 7 bases short and J 3 bases short, with 19 bases between. DNA of the CDR3: TGTGCCAGCACTAAAGCCACCGACAGTGTCTACGAGCAGTACTTC. As protein: CASTKATDSVYEQYF.

The V gene is TRBV7-3, the J gene TRBJ2-7; 8 bases align to TRBD2. Germline V gives CDR1 SGHTA, CDR2 FQGTGA. The V gene end was trimmed by 5 bases and the J gene end by 7 bases; junction bases not matched to a gene: 10. The CDR3 is made up of 14 amino acids. The chain's CDR3 is CASSPTGGPREQYF. The CDR3 coding sequence is TGTGCCAGCAGCCCAACGGGGGGGCCGAGGGAGCAGTACTTC.

This clone was counted only a few times. CDR3 sequence reads: CASSLTGQDNEQFF. The CDR3, as DNA: TGTGCCAGCAGCTTAACGGGCCAGGACAATGAGCAGTTCTTC. V usage is TRBV7-3 and J usage is TRBJ2-1; D is ambiguous. Trimming shortened V by 0 bases and J by 5 bases, and 8 bases separated the two germline ends. This CDR3 has 14 amino acids. Germline loops: CDR1 SGHTA, CDR2 FQGTGA.